The 2 T cell receptor beta chains listed next were all sequenced from one sample in a study of blood T cell repertoires in COVID-19. TCRdb keeps only in-frame clones here, not all; method: immunoSEQ multiplex PCR. The sample holds 95,000 to 100,000 clones; around 94% are singletons and the top ten take around 5%. Sequences were obtained from peripheral blood. Every receptor here comes from a man between 50 and 59 years old with active COVID-19.

This chain connects TRBV3-1 (or the pseudogene TRBV3-2) to TRBJ2-3; the D gene is possibly TRBD2 (5 bases). This CDR3 has 17 residues. With 5 bases removed from V and 3 bases from J, the gap between germline ends came to 21 bases. Germline CDR1 and CDR2: LGHDT and YNNKEL (reference sequence). The CDR3 sequence is CASSSLPQVGVTDTQYF. The CDR3 DNA sequence: TGTGCCAGCAGCTCCCTGCCTCAAGTGGGAGTAACAGATACGCAGTATTTT.

This chain joins TRBV19 and TRBJ1-3, with unresolved D. The V end was cut by 7 bases, the J end by 4 bases, with 17 bases between. This CDR3 is built from 15 residues. Germline CDR1 is LNHDA and CDR2 is SQIVND (reference sequence). The CDR3 here is CASMPRGGAGNTIYF. The CDR3 DNA sequence: TGTGCCAGTATGCCCCGTGGCGGAGCAGGAAACACCATATATTTT.